Listed below are T cell receptor beta chains from one sample, sequenced in a study of neoadjuvant anti-PD-1 for oral cavity cancer. Clones were sequenced by immunoSEQ multiplex PCR, and TCRdb holds only the in-frame ones, with some missing. The sample lists fewer than 10,000 clones, less than 75% occurring once. The sample here was PBMCs, taken after nivolumab (anti-PD-1) treatment. Receptor source: a person between 35 and 79 years old with oral cavity squamous cell carcinoma. Both conserved end residues are part of each CDR3. D genes are given only for firm matches. Clone size, where shown, is once, few, many, or a class for clones that have expanded.

J: TRBJ1-2; V: TRBV9; size: NA; length: 13; D: NA; DNA: TGTGCCAGCAGCGTAGACGGGATCTATGGCTACACCTTC; CDR3: CASSVDGIYGYTF
J: TRBJ1-1; V: TRBV19; size: few; length: 13; D: NA; DNA: TGTGCCAGTAGTGTCTCCGGGACACCCGAAGCTTTCTTT; CDR3: CASSVSGTPEAFF
J: TRBJ1-3; V: TRBV7-2; size: NA; length: 16; D: NA; DNA: TGTGCCAGCAGCCGCCAGGGCTCGAGCTCTGGAAACACCATATATTTT; CDR3: CASSRQGSSSGNTIYF
J: TRBJ1-1; V: TRBV28; size: NA; length: 13; D: NA; DNA: TGTGCCAGCTTGAGGGCTGGGAACACTGAAGCTTTCTTT; CDR3: CASLRAGNTEAFF
J: TRBJ1-6; V: TRBV10-3; size: NA; length: 16; D: NA; DNA: TGTGCCATCAGTGGGGAGGAGGGGAACTATAATTCACCCCTCCACTTT; CDR3: CAISGEEGNYNSPLHF
J: TRBJ1-1; V: TRBV6-5; size: NA; length: 14; D: TRBD1; DNA: TGTGCCAGCAGTCGAGACAGGGAACTACAAAAAGCTTTCTTT; CDR3: CASSRDRELQKAFF
J: TRBJ1-2; V: TRBV7-2; size: NA; length: 14; D: NA; DNA: TGTGCCAGCAGCTTAGAACAGGGAGCGGGCGGCTACACCTTC; CDR3: CASSLEQGAGGYTF
J: TRBJ2-7; V: TRBV11-2; size: once; length: 13; D: NA; DNA: TGTGCCAGCAGACAAATTCCAGGGAACGAGCAGTACTTC; CDR3: CASRQIPGNEQYF
J: TRBJ1-1; V: TRBV6-5; size: NA; length: 14; D: NA; DNA: TGTGCCAGCAGTTCCTCGAGCAGGCACGGGGGAGCTTTCTTT; CDR3: CASSSSSRHGGAFF
J: TRBJ2-2; V: TRBV18; size: NA; length: 16; D: TRBD1; DNA: TGTGCCAGCTCACCATTGTACAGGGGGAACACCGGGGAGCTGTTTTTT; CDR3: CASSPLYRGNTGELFF
J: TRBJ2-1; V: TRBV7-6; size: NA; length: 15; D: NA; DNA: TGTGCCAGCAGCTTAAGGCCCTCCTTGGACAATGAGCAGTTCTTC; CDR3: CASSLRPSLDNEQFF
J: TRBJ2-1; V: TRBV7-8; size: NA; length: 16; D: TRBD2; DNA: TGTGCCAGCAGCTCGAACAGCGGGAGCAGTGCCAATGAGCAGTTCTTC; CDR3: CASSSNSGSSANEQFF
J: TRBJ1-1; V: TRBV27; size: NA; length: 16; D: TRBD1; DNA: TGTGCCAGCAGTTTCCTTGGACAGGGGGTTGGTACTGAAGCTTTCTTT; CDR3: CASSFLGQGVGTEAFF
J: TRBJ1-1; V: TRBV5-5; size: NA; length: 16; D: TRBD1; DNA: TGTGCCAGCAGCTTGGACCCCAGGGGGCGAAACACTGAAGCTTTCTTT; CDR3: CASSLDPRGRNTEAFF
J: TRBJ2-3; V: TRBV2; size: NA; length: 13; D: NA; DNA: TGTGCCAGCAGTCTTGGGAACACAGATACGCAGTATTTT; CDR3: CASSLGNTDTQYF
J: TRBJ2-5; V: TRBV6-1; size: NA; length: 14; D: TRBD1; DNA: TGTGCCAGCAGTAGACAGGGGAGAGGAGAGACCCAGTACTTC; CDR3: CASSRQGRGETQYF
J: TRBJ2-2; V: TRBV4-2; size: NA; length: 17; D: TRBD1; DNA: TGTGCCAGCAGCCTTAGGAGGACAGGGGGCAACACCGGGGAGCTGTTTTTT; CDR3: CASSLRRTGGNTGELFF
J: TRBJ1-5; V: TRBV4-2; size: once; length: 18; D: NA; DNA: TGTGCCAGCAGCCAAGTAGGATCCGAGAGTTACGGCAATCAGCCCCAGCATTTT; CDR3: CASSQVGSESYGNQPQHF
J: TRBJ2-2; V: TRBV7-2; size: NA; length: 15; D: NA; DNA: TGTGCCAGCAGCTTAGTCAGGCCAAACACCGGGGAGCTGTTTTTT; CDR3: CASSLVRPNTGELFF
J: TRBJ2-3; V: TRBV19; size: NA; length: 12; D: TRBD1; DNA: TGTGCCAGTAACCGACAGGGGGATACGCAGTATTTT; CDR3: CASNRQGDTQYF